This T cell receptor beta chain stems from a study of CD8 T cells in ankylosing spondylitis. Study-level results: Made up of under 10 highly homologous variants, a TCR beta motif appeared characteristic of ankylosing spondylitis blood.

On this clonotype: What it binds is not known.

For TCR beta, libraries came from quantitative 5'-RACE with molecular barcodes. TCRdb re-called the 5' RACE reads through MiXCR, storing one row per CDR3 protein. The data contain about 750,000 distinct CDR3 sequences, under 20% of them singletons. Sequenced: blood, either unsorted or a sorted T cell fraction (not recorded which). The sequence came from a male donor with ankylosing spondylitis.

The CDR3 region is CASSFDGAGYEQYF. The CDR3 DNA reads TGCGCCAGCAGCTTCGACGGGGCTGGCTACGAGCAGTACTTC. The chain carries TRBV5-1 and TRBJ2-7; TRBD1 or TRBD2 may be the D gene (5 bases each). V was clipped by 2 bases and J by 3 bases, with 12 bases between them. Germline loops: CDR1 SGHRS, CDR2 YFSETQ. This CDR3 has 14 amino acids.